This T cell receptor (beta chain) was found in a study of blood T cell repertoires in COVID-19. Looking at the study overall: Sample material is recorded as cDNA or gDNA derived from T cells, B-cell-depleted T cells, or PBMCs.

Under the authors' procedure: Estimation of nucleated cell counts was performed using reference gene primer amplification. Some clones are missing from TCRdb's copy, which holds only in-frame ones; the method was immunoSEQ multiplex PCR. Clone size and V and J calls were adopted from that table, with D and trimming inferred from the DNA. The table has around 190,000 clones, more than 70% seen once; the top ten hold roughly 8.2%. Germline V gene data show CDR1 as MNHEY and CDR2 as SVGAGI. The ends lost 8 bases at V and 10 bases at J; junction bases unmatched: 4. CDR3 size: 12 residues. The specimen sequenced was peripheral blood. The J gene is TRBJ1-6, the V gene TRBV6-5, with 8 nucleotides matching TRBD1. This receptor was identified in a woman in her fifties or sixties with acute or convalescent COVID-19. The CDR3: CASGNRGSPLHF. CDR3 in DNA: TGTGCCAGCGGTAACAGGGGGTCACCCCTCCACTTT.